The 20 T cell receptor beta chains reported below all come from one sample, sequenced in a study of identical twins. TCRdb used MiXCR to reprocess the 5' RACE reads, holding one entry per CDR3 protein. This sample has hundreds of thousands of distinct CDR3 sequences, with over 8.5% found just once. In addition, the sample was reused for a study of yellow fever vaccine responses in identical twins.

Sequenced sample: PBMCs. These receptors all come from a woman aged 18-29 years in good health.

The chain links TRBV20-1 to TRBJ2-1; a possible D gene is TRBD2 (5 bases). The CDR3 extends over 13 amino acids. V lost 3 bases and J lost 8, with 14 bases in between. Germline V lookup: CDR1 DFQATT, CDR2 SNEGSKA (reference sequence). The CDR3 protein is CSASSGGAHEQFF. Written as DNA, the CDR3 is TGCAGTGCTAGTTCCGGAGGCGCCCATGAGCAGTTCTTC.

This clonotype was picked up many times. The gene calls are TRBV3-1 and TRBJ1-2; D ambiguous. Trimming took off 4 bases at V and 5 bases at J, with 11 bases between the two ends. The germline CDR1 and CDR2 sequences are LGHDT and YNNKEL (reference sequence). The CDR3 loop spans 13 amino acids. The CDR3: CASSPSRAYGYTF. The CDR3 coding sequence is TGTGCCAGCAGCCCGAGTAGGGCTTATGGCTACACCTTC.

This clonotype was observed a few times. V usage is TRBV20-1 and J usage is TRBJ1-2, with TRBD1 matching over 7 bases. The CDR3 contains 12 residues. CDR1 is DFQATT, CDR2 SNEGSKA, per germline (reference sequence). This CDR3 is CGRDSVRRGYTF. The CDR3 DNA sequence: TGCGGTCGGGACAGCGTCCGACGTGGCTACACCTTC.

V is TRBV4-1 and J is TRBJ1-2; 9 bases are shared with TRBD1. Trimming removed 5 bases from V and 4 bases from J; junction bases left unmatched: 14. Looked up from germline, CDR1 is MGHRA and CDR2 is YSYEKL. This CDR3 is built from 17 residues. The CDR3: CASSSRWDRAFFYGYTF. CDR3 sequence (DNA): TGCGCCAGCAGCTCAAGGTGGGACAGGGCCTTCTTCTATGGCTACACCTTC.

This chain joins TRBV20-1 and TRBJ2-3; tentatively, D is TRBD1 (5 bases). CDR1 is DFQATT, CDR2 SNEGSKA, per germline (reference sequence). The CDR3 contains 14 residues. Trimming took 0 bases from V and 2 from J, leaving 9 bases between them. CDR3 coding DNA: TGCAGTGCTAGAGATTTCAGGGTCACAGATACGCAGTATTTT. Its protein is CSARDFRVTDTQYF.

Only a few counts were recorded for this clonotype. This CDR3 reads CSATGVKETQYF. Written as DNA, the CDR3 is TGCAGTGCAACCGGAGTAAAAGAGACCCAGTACTTC. This chain connects TRBV20-1 to TRBJ2-5; D remains unclear. CDR1 and CDR2 (germline): DFQATT, SNEGSKA (reference sequence). V was trimmed by 6 bases and J by 3 bases, leaving 11 bases between them. CDR3 length: 12 amino acids.

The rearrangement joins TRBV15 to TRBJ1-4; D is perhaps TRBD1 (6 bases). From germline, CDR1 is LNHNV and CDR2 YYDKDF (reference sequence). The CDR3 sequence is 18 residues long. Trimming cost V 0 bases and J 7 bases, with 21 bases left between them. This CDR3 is CATSRDIRITGHPEKLFF. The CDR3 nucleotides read TGTGCCACCAGCAGAGATATCCGAATTACAGGGCATCCTGAAAAACTGTTTTTT.

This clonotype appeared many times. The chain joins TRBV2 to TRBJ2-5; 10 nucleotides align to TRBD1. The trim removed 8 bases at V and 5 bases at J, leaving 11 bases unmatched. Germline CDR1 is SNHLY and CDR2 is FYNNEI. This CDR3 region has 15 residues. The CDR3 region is CASPPGQGTGETQYF. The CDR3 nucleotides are TGTGCCAGCCCCCCGGGACAGGGGACCGGGGAGACCCAGTACTTC.

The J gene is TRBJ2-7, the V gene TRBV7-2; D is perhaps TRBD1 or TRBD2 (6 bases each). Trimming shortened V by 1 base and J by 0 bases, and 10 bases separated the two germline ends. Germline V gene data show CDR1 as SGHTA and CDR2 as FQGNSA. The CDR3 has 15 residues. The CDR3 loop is CASSLERGASYEQYF. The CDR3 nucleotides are TGTGCCAGCAGCTTAGAAAGGGGGGCCTCCTACGAGCAGTACTTC.

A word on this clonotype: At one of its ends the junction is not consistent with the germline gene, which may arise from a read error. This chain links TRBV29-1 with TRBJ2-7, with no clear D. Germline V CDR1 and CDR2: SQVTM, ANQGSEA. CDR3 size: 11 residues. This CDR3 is CSVRLSHEQYF. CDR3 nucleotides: TGCAGCGTCCGCCTCTCCCACGAGCAGTACTTC.

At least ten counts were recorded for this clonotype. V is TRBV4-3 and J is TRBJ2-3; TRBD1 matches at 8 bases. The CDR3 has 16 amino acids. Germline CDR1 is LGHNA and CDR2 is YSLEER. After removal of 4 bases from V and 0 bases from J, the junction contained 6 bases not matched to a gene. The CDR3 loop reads CASSPGQGSSTDTQYF. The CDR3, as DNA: TGCGCCAGCAGCCCTGGACAGGGATCGAGCACAGATACGCAGTATTTT.

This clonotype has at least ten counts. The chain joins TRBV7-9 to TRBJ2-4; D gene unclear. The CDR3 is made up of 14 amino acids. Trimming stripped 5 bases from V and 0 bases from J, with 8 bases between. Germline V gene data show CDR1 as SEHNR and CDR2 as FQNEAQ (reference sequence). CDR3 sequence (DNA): TGTGCCAGCAGCGTGGAGTTAGCCAAAAACATTCAGTACTTC. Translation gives CASSVELAKNIQYF.

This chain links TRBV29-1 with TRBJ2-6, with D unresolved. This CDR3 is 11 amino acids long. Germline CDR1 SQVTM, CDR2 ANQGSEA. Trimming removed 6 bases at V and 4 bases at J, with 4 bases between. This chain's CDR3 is CSVLGANVLTF. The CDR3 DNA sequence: TGCAGCGTCCTGGGGGCCAACGTCCTGACTTTC.

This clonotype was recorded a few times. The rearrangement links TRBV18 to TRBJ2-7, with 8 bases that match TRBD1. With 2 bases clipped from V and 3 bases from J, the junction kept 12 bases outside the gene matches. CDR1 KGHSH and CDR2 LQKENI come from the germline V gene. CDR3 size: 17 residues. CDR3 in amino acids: CASSPYQGAAPVYEQYF. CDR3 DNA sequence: TGTGCCAGCTCACCATATCAGGGGGCGGCGCCTGTCTACGAGCAGTACTTC.

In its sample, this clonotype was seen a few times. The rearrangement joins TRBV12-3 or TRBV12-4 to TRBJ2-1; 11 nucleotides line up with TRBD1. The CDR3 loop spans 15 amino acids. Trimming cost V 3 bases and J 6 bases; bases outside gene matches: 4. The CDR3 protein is CASSFRTGGVNEQFF. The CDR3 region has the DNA TGTGCCAGCAGTTTCCGGACAGGGGGCGTCAATGAGCAGTTCTTC.

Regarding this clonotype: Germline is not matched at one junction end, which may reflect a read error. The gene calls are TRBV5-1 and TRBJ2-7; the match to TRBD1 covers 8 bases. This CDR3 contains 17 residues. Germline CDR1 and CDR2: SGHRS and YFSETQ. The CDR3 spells CASSLGNMRDRIYGQYF. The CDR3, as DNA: TGCGCCAGCAGCTTGGGAAATATGAGGGACAGGATATACGGGCAGTACTTC.

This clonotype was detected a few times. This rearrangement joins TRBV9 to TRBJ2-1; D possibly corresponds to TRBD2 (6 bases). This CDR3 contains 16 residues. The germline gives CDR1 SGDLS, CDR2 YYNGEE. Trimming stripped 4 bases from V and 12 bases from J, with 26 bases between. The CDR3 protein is CASSPRMGTPPLAQFF. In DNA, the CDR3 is TGTGCCAGCAGCCCCCGAATGGGGACTCCTCCACTTGCGCAGTTCTTC.

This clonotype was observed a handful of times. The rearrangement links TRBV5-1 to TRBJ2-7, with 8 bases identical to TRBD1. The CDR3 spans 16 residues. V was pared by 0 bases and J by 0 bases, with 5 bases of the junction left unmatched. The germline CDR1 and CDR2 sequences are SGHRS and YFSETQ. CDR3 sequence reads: CASSLDRDRSSYEQYF. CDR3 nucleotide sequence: TGCGCCAGCAGCTTGGACCGGGACAGGAGCTCCTACGAGCAGTACTTC.

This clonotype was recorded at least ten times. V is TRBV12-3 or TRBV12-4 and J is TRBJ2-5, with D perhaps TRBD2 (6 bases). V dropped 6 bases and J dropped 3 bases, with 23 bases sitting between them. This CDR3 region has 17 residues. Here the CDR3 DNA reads TGTGCCAGCAGGTCCAAAAGGAGGGATGACTCTGAAGAGACCCAGTACTTC. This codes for CASRSKRRDDSEETQYF.

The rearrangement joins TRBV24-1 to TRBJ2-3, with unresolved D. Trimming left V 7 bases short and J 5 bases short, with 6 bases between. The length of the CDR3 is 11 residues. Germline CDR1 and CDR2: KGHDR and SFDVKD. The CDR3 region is CATSTRDTQYF. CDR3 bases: TGTGCCACCAGCACGAGAGATACGCAGTATTTT.